The 19 T cell receptor beta chains below all came from one sample that was sequenced in a study of CD8+CD57+ T cells in acquired aplastic anemia. Genomic DNA constituted the template upon which TCR beta VDJ and CDR3 profiling was performed. One entry per CDR3 protein, called by TCRdb with MiXCR from the reads. Of some 210,000 distinct CDR3 sequences in the sample, over 60% were seen once. What was sequenced was sorted CD4+, CD8+, or CD8+CD57+ T cells (not recorded which) from PBMCs. All receptors derive from a human donor in good health.

Details on this clonotype: One base away lies a much larger clone, so this may be a sequencing read error. This chain connects TRBV7-4 to TRBJ1-5, with unresolved D. The germline CDR1 and CDR2 sequences are SGHVT and SQSDAQ. This CDR3 has 15 amino acids. The V gene lost 7 bases and the J gene lost 1 base, with 14 bases spanning the gap. CDR3 sequence (DNA): TGTGCCAGCAACCAAGACTTCGGAAGCAATCAGCCCCAGCATTTT. Translation gives CASNQDFGSNQPQHF.

V is TRBV4-1 and J is TRBJ2-1, with unresolved D. V lost 1 base and J lost 7, with 11 bases in between. This CDR3 has 14 amino acids. Germline V gives CDR1 MGHRA, CDR2 YSYEKL. CDR3 sequence reads: CASSQGVRNNEQFF. CDR3 nucleotide sequence: TGCGCCAGCAGCCAAGGCGTGCGGAATAATGAGCAGTTCTTC.

This rearrangement joins TRBV7-2 to TRBJ2-1, with D perhaps matching TRBD2 (6 bases). Germline V gene lookup returns CDR1 SGHTA and CDR2 FQGNSA. Trimming cost V 5 bases and J 6 bases, with 11 bases left between them. CDR3 size: 13 residues. The CDR3 reads CASSTLLANEQFF. The CDR3 coding sequence is TGTGCCAGCAGCACGTTACTAGCCAATGAGCAGTTCTTC.

This sequence joins TRBV7-2 and TRBJ2-7; 7 bases are a match to TRBD1. Germline assignment: CDR1 SGHTA and CDR2 FQGNSA. The V and J ends lost 0 bases and 6 bases, in that order; junction bases with no gene match: 11. There are 16 residues in the CDR3. CDR3 loop: CASSLARQGVAIEQYF. The CDR3 DNA reads as TGTGCCAGCAGCTTAGCCCGCCAGGGGGTAGCTATCGAGCAGTACTTC.

The chain couples TRBV20-1 to TRBJ2-7, with D unresolved. Germline-derived CDR1 and CDR2 are DFQATT and SNEGSKA (reference sequence). The CDR3 is made up of 14 amino acids. The V end was cut by 0 bases, the J end by 2 bases, with 11 bases between. The CDR3 sequence: CSARDRLKTYEQYF. The CDR3 nucleotides read TGCAGTGCTAGAGATCGTTTGAAGACCTACGAGCAGTACTTC.

The genes are TRBV20-1 and TRBJ2-7; 9 nucleotides align to TRBD1. The J segment lost 4 bases and the V segment lost 2 bases, leaving 3 bases of the junction unmatched. The germline V gene encodes CDR1 DFQATT and CDR2 SNEGSKA (reference sequence). CDR3 length: 13 amino acids. CDR3: CSARPGTGYEQYF. Here the CDR3 DNA reads TGCAGTGCTAGACCCGGGACAGGGTACGAGCAGTACTTC.

In its sample, this clonotype was seen once. The chain carries TRBV9 and TRBJ2-6, with 8 nucleotides matching TRBD1. Germline-derived CDR1 and CDR2 are SGDLS and YYNGEE. The CDR3 is 17 residues long. The V gene end was trimmed by 6 bases and the J gene end by 0 bases; junction bases not matched to a gene: 8. The CDR3 spells CASTRDRLLSGANVLTF. In DNA form, the CDR3 reads TGTGCCAGCACCCGGGACAGGTTACTCTCTGGGGCCAACGTCCTGACTTTC.

This clonotype was detected ten times or more. Here the CDR3 reads CASSLAMGVPGQNTEAFF. The CDR3 DNA reads TGTGCCAGCAGCTTAGCGATGGGAGTTCCGGGGCAGAACACTGAAGCTTTCTTT. This chain uses TRBV7-6 with TRBJ1-1; a possible D gene is TRBD1 (5 bases). V was cut by 0 bases and J by 1 base, with 18 bases left in between. Germline-derived CDR1 and CDR2 are SGHVS and FNYEAQ. CDR3 length: 18 amino acids.

This chain uses TRBV25-1 with TRBJ1-2, with D perhaps TRBD1 (5 bases). The CDR3 loop spans 14 amino acids. V lost 1 base to trimming and J lost 8 bases, with 14 bases between them. CDR1 is MGHDK, CDR2 SYGVNS, per germline. Here the CDR3 DNA reads TGTGCCAGCAGTGAATCTCGAATAAGGGGCGGCTACACCTTC. Protein product: CASSESRIRGGYTF.

This clonotype counts as medium-sized. The V gene is TRBV20-1, the J gene TRBJ1-1, with TRBD1 identical over 9 bases. Germline values: CDR1 DFQATT, CDR2 SNEGSKA (reference sequence). Germline trimming cut 4 bases from V and 1 base from J; bases unmatched to any gene: 7. The CDR3 loop spans 15 amino acids. The CDR3 here is CSATDMDRGNTEAFF. The DNA of the CDR3 is TGCAGTGCTACCGACATGGACAGGGGGAACACTGAAGCTTTCTTT.

The gene calls are TRBV7-2 and TRBJ2-2; 10 nucleotides line up with TRBD2. Per germline, CDR1 SGHTA and CDR2 FQGNSA. The CDR3 runs to 16 residues. Trimming removed 5 bases from V and 2 bases from J; junction bases left unmatched: 5. CDR3 loop: CASSLRTSGNTGELFF. The CDR3 DNA follows: TGTGCCAGCAGCCTACGGACTAGCGGTAACACCGGGGAGCTGTTTTTT. Supplemented by reference TRBV7-2 and TRBJ2-2, the full variable domain reads GAGVSQSPSNKVTEKGKDVELRCDPISGHTALYWYRQSLGQGLEFLIYFQGNSAPDKSGLPSDRFSAERTGGSVSTLTIQRTQQEDSAVYLCASSLRTSGNTGELFFGEGSRLTVL.

About this clonotype itself: The junction departs from the called germline gene at one end, perhaps through a read error. The chain uses TRBV10-2 and TRBJ2-7; the D gene is possibly TRBD1 (6 bases). Germline CDR1 is WSHSY and CDR2 is SAAADI. The CDR3 consists of 19 residues. The CDR3 protein is CASSQDVGVTGFMSGELYF. The DNA of the CDR3 is TGCGCCAGCAGCCAAGATGTGGGCGTTACAGGGTTTATGTCCGGGGAGCTGTACTTC.

The genes are TRBV7-8 and TRBJ2-7; 8 bases are shared with TRBD1. The CDR3 consists of 17 residues. V lost 5 bases to trimming and J lost 5 bases; unmatched junction nucleotides: 17. Germline V gene data show CDR1 as SGHVS and CDR2 as FQNEAQ. The chain's CDR3 is CASSPEGRRDRSHEQYF. CDR3 coding DNA: TGTGCCAGCAGCCCGGAGGGACGCCGGGACAGGTCTCACGAGCAGTACTTC.

This clonotype came up many times. The chain uses TRBV6-1 and TRBJ2-5, with D unresolved. The germline V gene has CDR1 MNHNS and CDR2 SASEGT. This CDR3 contains 15 residues. V was clipped by 1 base and J by 1 base, with 10 bases between them. The CDR3 DNA follows: TGTGCCAGCAGTGAAGAGGCGCACCTCCAAGAGACCCAGTACTTC. This codes for CASSEEAHLQETQYF.

This clonotype has just one count. This chain uses TRBV5-1 with TRBJ2-5, with 8 bases identical to TRBD2. V lost 4 bases and J lost 5; bases outside the gene matches: 10. Per germline, CDR1 SGHRS and CDR2 YFSETQ. This CDR3 has 15 residues. Here the CDR3 reads CASSPTGGRLETQYF. CDR3 coding DNA: TGCGCCAGCAGCCCTACTGGCGGGAGGTTGGAGACCCAGTACTTC.

The chain joins TRBV24-1 to TRBJ2-1, with 10 bases fitting TRBD2. The V segment lost 2 bases and the J segment 7 bases; nucleotides outside the gene matches: 7. Germline loops: CDR1 KGHDR, CDR2 SFDVKD. This CDR3 spans 16 amino acids. The CDR3 here is CATSDSRTSGRNEQFF. The CDR3 DNA follows: TGTGCCACCAGTGATTCTCGGACTAGCGGAAGGAATGAGCAGTTCTTC.

The rearrangement uses TRBV7-9 and TRBJ1-5; possibly TRBD1 for D (5 bases). The CDR3 runs to 15 residues. Germline assignment: CDR1 SEHNR and CDR2 FQNEAQ (reference sequence). V lost 5 bases and J 0 bases, leaving 11 bases between the germline ends. CDR3 bases: TGTGCCAGCAGCGGCGACAGTTATAGCAATCAGCCCCAGCATTTT. It is translated as CASSGDSYSNQPQHF.

J is TRBJ1-6 and V is TRBV20-1, with D perhaps TRBD1 (6 bases). CDR1 and CDR2 from the germline V gene are DFQATT and SNEGSKA (reference sequence). The CDR3 is 13 residues long. V dropped 8 bases and J dropped 7 bases, with 15 bases sitting between them. Here the CDR3 DNA reads TGCAGTACTAAAAGGGGGGGGAATTCACCCCTCCACTTT. Its translation is CSTKRGGNSPLHF.

V gene TRBV20-1 combines with J gene TRBJ2-5, with 7 bases aligning to TRBD2. There are 12 residues in the CDR3. Germline V gives CDR1 DFQATT, CDR2 SNEGSKA (reference sequence). Losses at the gene ends were 3 bases for V and 3 bases for J; bases not matched to a gene: 1. CDR3 sequence: CSARLAEETQYF. The CDR3 region has the DNA TGCAGTGCTAGGCTAGCGGAAGAGACCCAGTACTTC.